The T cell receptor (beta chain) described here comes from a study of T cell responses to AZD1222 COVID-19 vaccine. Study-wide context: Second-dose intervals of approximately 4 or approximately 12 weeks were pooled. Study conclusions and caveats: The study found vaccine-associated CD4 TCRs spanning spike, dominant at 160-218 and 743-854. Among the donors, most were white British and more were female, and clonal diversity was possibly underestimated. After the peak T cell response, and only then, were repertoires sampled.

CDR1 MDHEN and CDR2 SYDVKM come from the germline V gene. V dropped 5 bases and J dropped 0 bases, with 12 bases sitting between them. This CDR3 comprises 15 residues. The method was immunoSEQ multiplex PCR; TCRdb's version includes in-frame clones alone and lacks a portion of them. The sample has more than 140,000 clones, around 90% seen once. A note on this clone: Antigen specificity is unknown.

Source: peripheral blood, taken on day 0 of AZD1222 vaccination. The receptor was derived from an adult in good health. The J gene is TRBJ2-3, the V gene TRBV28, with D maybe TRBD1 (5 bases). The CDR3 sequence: CASSPQGLSTDTQYF. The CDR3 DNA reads TGTGCCAGCAGTCCTCAGGGTTTGAGCACAGATACGCAGTATTTT.